One sample yielded the 29 T cell receptor beta chains listed below, sequenced in a study of blood T cell repertoires in COVID-19. Method: immunoSEQ multiplex PCR; TCRdb's copy keeps in-frame clones and lacks some. The sample has 95,000 to 150,000 clones; 84% are singletons. Sequencing used PBMCs or T cells enriched from blood (not recorded which). The source is a woman in her twenties or thirties who had recovered from COVID-19.

The J gene is TRBJ1-2, the V gene TRBV3-1 (or the pseudogene TRBV3-2); D not resolved. The CDR3 totals 14 residues. Germline lookup yields CDR1 LGHDT and CDR2 YNNKEL (reference sequence). Between the trimmed V and J ends, which lost 3 bases and 3 bases, there was a span of 11 bases. In nucleotides, the CDR3 is TGTGCCAGCAGCCACTCACACGGGTACTATGGCTACACCTTC. It is translated as CASSHSHGYYGYTF.

V gene TRBV7-6 combines with J gene TRBJ2-1, with D unresolved. The germline V gene encodes CDR1 SGHVS and CDR2 FNYEAQ. This CDR3 contains 15 residues. The V and J ends lost 1 base and 0 bases respectively, with 7 bases between them. CDR3 DNA sequence: TGTGCCAGCAGCTTAGGGTTGAGCTCCTACAATGAGCAGTTCTTC. Protein sequence: CASSLGLSSYNEQFF.

The V and J genes are TRBV19 and TRBJ2-5; 9 bases are shared with TRBD1. Germline CDR1 reads LNHDA; CDR2 reads SQIVND (reference sequence). The CDR3 extends over 18 amino acids. Trimming took 5 bases from V and 5 from J; bases not matched to a gene: 18. CDR3 sequence: CASSLSAQWTGESETQYF. In DNA, the CDR3 is TGTGCCAGTAGTCTCTCCGCCCAGTGGACAGGGGAGAGTGAGACCCAGTACTTC.

This rearrangement joins TRBV2 to TRBJ2-1; weak D call: TRBD1 (5 bases). From germline, CDR1 is SNHLY and CDR2 FYNNEI. The CDR3 runs to 17 residues. V lost 7 bases, J lost 3 bases, and 22 bases lay in between. The CDR3 DNA reads TGTGCCAGCATGCCCCTCAGACAGACTGTCGGCTACAATGAGCAGTTCTTC. Protein: CASMPLRQTVGYNEQFF.

The chain links TRBV28 to TRBJ1-1; 8 bases align to TRBD1. The CDR3 contains 11 residues. Germline V gene lookup returns CDR1 MDHEN and CDR2 SYDVKM. The trim removed 5 bases at V and 10 bases at J, leaving 3 bases unmatched. The DNA for the CDR3 is TGTGCCAGCAGTGGACAGGGTCGAGCTTTCTTT. The encoded protein is CASSGQGRAFF.

The J gene is TRBJ1-4, the V gene TRBV25-1; 8 positions agree with TRBD1. Germline values: CDR1 MGHDK, CDR2 SYGVNS. Germline trimming cut 1 base from V and 5 bases from J; bases unmatched to any gene: 6. The CDR3 is 16 residues long. CDR3 sequence reads: CASSEFGQGLNEKLFF. DNA of the CDR3: TGTGCCAGCAGTGAATTCGGACAGGGCCTAAATGAAAAACTGTTTTTT.

The V and J genes are TRBV29-1 and TRBJ2-3; D not certain. The CDR3 has 13 residues. Germline V lookup: CDR1 SQVTM, CDR2 ANQGSEA. The V and J ends lost 7 bases and 1 base respectively, with 12 bases between them. For the CDR3, the DNA is TGCAGCGCTCTAGGCCCCGGCACAGATACGCAGTATTTT. Protein: CSALGPGTDTQYF.

The V and J genes are TRBV5-6 and TRBJ2-3; D is undetermined. Germline V gene sequence: CDR1 SGHDT, CDR2 YYEEEE. Trimming removed 4 bases at V and 2 bases at J, with 8 bases between. CDR3 size: 13 residues. The CDR3 protein is CASSAPNTDTQYF. As DNA, the CDR3 is TGTGCCAGCAGCGCCCCTAACACAGATACGCAGTATTTT. Complete variable domain (other parts from reference TRBV5-6 and TRBJ2-3): DAGVTQSPTHLIKTRGQQVTLRCSPKSGHDTVSWYQQALGQGPQFIFQYYEEEERQRGNFPDRFSGHQFPNYSSELNVNALLLGDSALYLCASSAPNTDTQYFGPGTRLTVL.

The J gene is TRBJ2-4, the V gene TRBV18, with D possibly matching TRBD1 (5 bases). The CDR3 has 18 amino acids. CDR1 and CDR2 from the germline V gene are KGHSH and LQKENI. V lost 0 bases and J 0 bases, leaving 15 bases between the germline ends. The DNA for the CDR3 is TGTGCCAGCTCACCACCTAACGTGCGACAGCTAGCCAAAAACATTCAGTACTTC. Its translation is CASSPPNVRQLAKNIQYF.

The rearrangement links TRBV6-6 to TRBJ2-7, with 10 nucleotides matching TRBD1. The CDR3 extends over 15 amino acids. The germline CDR1 and CDR2 sequences are MNHNY and SVGAGI (reference sequence). V lost 6 bases to trimming and J lost 5 bases; unmatched junction nucleotides: 10. The CDR3 here is CASSSPGQGTHEQYF. The CDR3, as DNA: TGTGCCAGCAGCTCGCCGGGACAGGGGACCCACGAGCAGTACTTC.

The genes are TRBV20-1 and TRBJ1-1; D is ambiguous. V lost 7 bases and J 5 bases, leaving 11 bases between the germline ends. Germline CDR1 is DFQATT and CDR2 is SNEGSKA (reference sequence). The CDR3 extends over 11 amino acids. The CDR3 region has the DNA TGCAGTGGTCATTTTGAGACTGAAGCTTTCTTT. Amino acid sequence: CSGHFETEAFF.

A few counts support this clone. V gene TRBV3-1 (or the pseudogene TRBV3-2) combines with J gene TRBJ2-2; D ambiguous. Germline CDR1 and CDR2: LGHDT and YNNKEL (reference sequence). The CDR3 extends over 14 amino acids. V was shortened by 0 bases and J by 3 bases, with 5 bases between the two germline ends. The CDR3 sequence: CASSQEQDTGELFF. The CDR3 coding sequence is TGTGCCAGCAGCCAAGAACAAGACACCGGGGAGCTGTTTTTT.

Relative to its sample, this clone is medium-sized. The chain combines TRBV28 with TRBJ1-5; weak D call: TRBD1 (5 bases). The V end lost 2 bases, the J end lost 0 bases, and 11 bases lay between the germline ends. Germline CDR1 MDHEN, CDR2 SYDVKM. The CDR3 sequence is 16 residues long. CDR3 nucleotides: TGTGCCAGCAGTTTAACCACGGGGGATAGCAATCAGCCCCAGCATTTT. Residues: CASSLTTGDSNQPQHF.

The genes are TRBV28 and TRBJ1-2, with 8 bases aligning to TRBD1. CDR1 and CDR2 (germline): MDHEN, SYDVKM. V gave up 0 bases and J gave up 4 bases; unmatched junction bases: 7. The CDR3 is 16 amino acids. The chain's CDR3 is CASSLWGRGRGYGYTF. For the CDR3, the DNA is TGTGCCAGCAGTTTATGGGGCAGGGGGCGGGGCTATGGCTACACCTTC.

This clone was seen more than once but under ten times. CDR3 DNA: TGTGCCTGGAGCGGACAGTTGAGCTCCTACGAGCAGTACTTC. Translation: CAWSGQLSSYEQYF. The chain uses TRBV30 and TRBJ2-7, with a weak D call TRBD1 (6 bases). In germline, CDR1 is GTSNPN, CDR2 SVGIG (reference sequence). Trimming took off 3 bases at V and 0 bases at J, with 12 bases between the two ends. The CDR3 extends over 14 amino acids.

This chain uses TRBV6-5 with TRBJ1-1; D is undetermined. This CDR3 comprises 15 residues. Trimming pared 5 bases from V and 0 bases from J, leaving 13 bases between. Germline V gene sequence: CDR1 MNHEY, CDR2 SVGAGI. CDR3 bases: TGTGCCAGCAGTATAGGCCAGGCCATGAACACTGAAGCTTTCTTT. Translated: CASSIGQAMNTEAFF.

CDR3 coding DNA: TGTGCCAGCTCATCGGGACTAGGCGAGACCCAGTACTTC. This codes for CASSSGLGETQYF. This chain joins TRBV18 and TRBJ2-5, with 8 positions matching TRBD2. The germline V gene encodes CDR1 KGHSH and CDR2 LQKENI. V lost 5 bases and J lost 5; bases outside the gene matches: 4. This CDR3 comprises 13 residues.

The rearrangement links TRBV6-5 to TRBJ2-1; TRBD1 matches 7 bases. The CDR3 covers 13 residues. With V trimmed by 9 bases and J by 4 bases, 6 bases remained unmatched. Germline-derived CDR1 and CDR2 are MNHEY and SVGAGI. DNA for the CDR3: TGTGCCAGTCTGACAGGGATATACAATGAGCAGTTCTTC. Its translation is CASLTGIYNEQFF.

The chain uses TRBV11-2 and TRBJ1-2, with a possible D match to TRBD1 (5 bases). V was pared by 0 bases and J by 7 bases, with 6 bases between. CDR3 length equals 12 residues. Germline V lookup: CDR1 SGHAT, CDR2 FQNNGV. Written as DNA, the CDR3 is TGTGCCAGCAGCTTAGAAGGGGCTGGCTACACCTTC. This encodes CASSLEGAGYTF. Filled out from reference TRBV11-2 and TRBJ1-2, the complete variable domain reads EAGVAQSPRYKIIEKRQSVAFWCNPISGHATLYWYQQILGQGPKLLIQFQNNGVVDDSQLPKDRFSAERLKGVDSTLKIQPAKLEDSAVYLCASSLEGAGYTFGSGTRLTVV.

The chain combines TRBV19 with TRBJ2-2; D unclear. The CDR3 is 13 residues long. V lost 1 base and J lost 9, with 9 bases in between. CDR1 is LNHDA and CDR2 is SQIVND in the germline V gene (reference sequence). CDR3 nucleotides: TGTGCCAGTAGTATAGGCCCCGCGAGGGAGCTGTTTTTT. It encodes CASSIGPARELFF.

The rearrangement joins TRBV7-9 to TRBJ2-7, with TRBD2 matching 11 bases. Germline CDR1 reads SEHNR; CDR2 reads FQNEAQ (reference sequence). The CDR3 is 15 residues long. With V trimmed by 5 bases and J by 3 bases, 6 bases remained unmatched. In DNA form, the CDR3 reads TGTGCCAGCAGCGGGGGACTAGCGGACGGCTACGAGCAGTACTTC. Translated: CASSGGLADGYEQYF. The variable domain in full, completed from reference TRBV7-9 and TRBJ2-7, reads DTGVSQNPRHKITKRGQNVTFRCDPISEHNRLYWYRQTLGQGPEFLTYFQNEAQLEKSRLLSDRFSAERPKGSFSTLEIQRTEQGDSAMYLCASSGGLADGYEQYFGPGTRLTVT.

This clone was seen more than once but under ten times. The chain combines TRBV7-2 with TRBJ1-3, with D unclear. The ends were cut back, 5 bases at V and 3 bases at J, with 5 bases in the middle. The length of the CDR3 is 12 residues. CDR1 and CDR2 (germline): SGHTA, FQGNSA. The CDR3 reads CASSPYGNTIYF. CDR3 nucleotides: TGTGCCAGCAGCCCGTATGGAAACACCATATATTTT.

The chain carries TRBV7-2 and TRBJ2-2; possible D gene TRBD1, 7 bases. The V end lost 4 bases, the J end lost 5 bases, and 14 bases lay between the germline ends. From germline, CDR1 is SGHTA and CDR2 FQGNSA. The CDR3 runs 15 residues. The CDR3 region is CASSSRGELTGELFF. The CDR3 nucleotides are TGTGCCAGCAGCTCCAGGGGGGAGCTTACCGGGGAGCTGTTTTTT.

The chain joins TRBV12-3 or TRBV12-4 to TRBJ2-7; tentatively, D is TRBD1 (5 bases). This CDR3 has 13 amino acids. The V gene lost 3 bases and the J gene lost 2 bases, with 8 bases spanning the gap. CDR3 DNA sequence: TGTGCCAGCAGTTTTCAGGGAACCTACGAGCAGTACTTC. Its protein product is CASSFQGTYEQYF.

The chain recombines TRBV9 with TRBJ1-1, with TRBD1 as a possible D gene (5 bases). The V end was cut by 3 bases, the J end by 1 base, with 10 bases between. Germline assignment: CDR1 SGDLS and CDR2 YYNGEE. The CDR3 length is 14 residues. CDR3 DNA sequence: TGTGCCAGCAGCGCTCAAACAGGGAACACTGAAGCTTTCTTT. Translation: CASSAQTGNTEAFF.

Here the CDR3 DNA reads TGTGCCAGCAGTTTACAGGGTCGAAATGAAAAACTGTTTTTT. It is translated as CASSLQGRNEKLFF. The chain is built from TRBV28 and TRBJ1-4, with D possibly matching TRBD1 (5 bases). CDR1 is MDHEN and CDR2 is SYDVKM in the germline V gene. Trimming removed 2 bases at V and 5 bases at J, with 9 bases between. This CDR3 region has 14 residues. The variable domain in full, with the rest retrieved from reference TRBV28 and TRBJ1-4, is DVKVTQSSRYLVKRTGEKVFLECVQDMDHENMFWYRQDPGLGLRLIYFSYDVKMKEKGDIPEGYSVSREKKERFSLILESASTNQTSMYLCASSLQGRNEKLFFGSGTQLSVL.

The V and J genes are TRBV3-1 (or the pseudogene TRBV3-2) and TRBJ2-5; 16 bases agree with TRBD2. The CDR3 contains 20 residues. The junction had 12 bases not matched to a gene; V was cut back by 0 bases and J by 5 bases. CDR1 and CDR2 from the germline V gene are LGHDT and YNNKEL (reference sequence). The CDR3 spells CASSQDPPGLAGGVGETQYF. CDR3 bases: TGTGCCAGCAGCCAAGATCCCCCGGGACTAGCGGGGGGGGTAGGGGAGACCCAGTACTTC.

The chain couples TRBV6-5 to TRBJ1-5, with D tentatively TRBD1 (5 bases). This CDR3 spans 14 amino acids. The V gene lost 7 bases and the J gene lost 1 base, with 11 bases spanning the gap. The germline CDR1 and CDR2 sequences are MNHEY and SVGAGI. The DNA for the CDR3 is TGTGCCAGCACCCGGGGGGGAAGCAATCAGCCCCAGCATTTT. It encodes CASTRGGSNQPQHF.

The chain carries TRBV2 and TRBJ2-1; tentative D call: TRBD2 (5 bases). The ends were cut back, 1 base at V and 2 bases at J, with 12 bases in the middle. Germline V gene sequence: CDR1 SNHLY, CDR2 FYNNEI. The CDR3 covers 16 residues. In DNA, the CDR3 is TGTGCCAGCAGTGAAGACTCTTACGGGGCCTACAATGAGCAGTTCTTC. Protein: CASSEDSYGAYNEQFF.